Presented here are 31 T cell receptor beta chains from one specimen sequenced in a study of T cell responses to AZD1222 COVID-19 vaccine. Method: immunoSEQ multiplex PCR; TCRdb's copy keeps in-frame clones and lacks some. The sample yields roughly 140,000 clones, roughly 91% seen once. Sequencing used peripheral blood, obtained on day 0 of AZD1222 vaccination. The receptors come from an adult in good health.

The chain links TRBV5-5 to TRBJ1-2; a possible D gene is TRBD1 (5 bases). Germline CDR1 SGHKS, CDR2 YYEKEE (reference sequence). The CDR3 consists of 16 residues. Trimming removed 3 bases at V and 3 bases at J, with 18 bases between. The CDR3 sequence: CASSSGVGEGDYGYTF. The CDR3, as DNA: TGTGCCAGCAGCTCTGGGGTGGGGGAAGGAGACTATGGCTACACCTTC.

J is TRBJ2-3 and V is TRBV3-1 (or the pseudogene TRBV3-2); 7 bases match TRBD2. The ends lost 1 base at V and 3 bases at J; junction bases unmatched: 4. Germline lookup yields CDR1 LGHDT and CDR2 YNNKEL (reference sequence). This CDR3 spans 15 amino acids. CDR3 protein: CASSQAWRGTDTQYF. CDR3 bases: TGTGCCAGCAGCCAAGCGTGGCGGGGGACAGATACGCAGTATTTT.

The rearrangement joins TRBV27 to TRBJ2-1; 10 nucleotides align to TRBD2. The CDR3 totals 15 residues. Unmatched junction bases numbered 7, after V lost 5 bases and J lost 6 bases. CDR1 is MNHEY and CDR2 is SMNVEV in the germline V gene (reference sequence). CDR3 loop: CASSGGLAKFNEQFF. The CDR3 DNA is TGTGCCAGCAGTGGGGGACTAGCGAAATTCAATGAGCAGTTCTTC.

The CDR3 sequence is CASSLTSGRHNEQFF. The DNA of the CDR3 is TGTGCCAGCAGCTTAACTAGCGGGAGGCACAATGAGCAGTTCTTC. This chain links TRBV7-3 with TRBJ2-1, with 10 nucleotides matching TRBD2. Germline assignment: CDR1 SGHTA and CDR2 FQGTGA. The CDR3 is 15 amino acids. The V segment lost 0 bases and the J segment 5 bases; nucleotides outside the gene matches: 1.

V usage is TRBV19 and J usage is TRBJ2-1; 8 nucleotides align to TRBD2. There are 18 residues in the CDR3. Germline CDR1 reads LNHDA; CDR2 reads SQIVND (reference sequence). The V gene end was trimmed by 2 bases and the J gene end by 7 bases; junction bases not matched to a gene: 16. Here the CDR3 DNA reads TGTGCCAGTAGTATAACCCCGGGACTAGAAGGGTTTTTGAATGAGCAGTTCTTC. Encoded protein: CASSITPGLEGFLNEQFF.

This sequence joins TRBV18 and TRBJ1-2, with a tentative D call TRBD1 (5 bases). Germline lookup yields CDR1 KGHSH and CDR2 LQKENI. Deletions cut 3 bases from V and 5 bases from J, with 10 bases between. CDR3 length: 13 residues. The CDR3 DNA follows: TGTGCCAGCTCACCTCAGGGTTGGTATGGCTACACCTTC. It yields the protein CASSPQGWYGYTF.

This clone has a single count. V and J are TRBV7-2 and TRBJ2-3; no firm D call. V was pared by 1 base and J by 3 bases, with 11 bases between. The CDR3 is 15 residues long. Germline V lookup: CDR1 SGHTA, CDR2 FQGNSA. Here the CDR3 reads CASSLDLRQTDTQYF. CDR3 coding DNA: TGTGCCAGCAGCTTAGATCTACGTCAAACAGATACGCAGTATTTT.

CDR3 DNA: TGTGCCACGGACCTACAGGGGCCGAGCTCCTATAATTCACCCCTCCACTTT. This sequence encodes CATDLQGPSSYNSPLHF. This chain joins TRBV7-9 and TRBJ1-6; 7 bases are shared with TRBD1. There are 17 residues in the CDR3. V gave up 10 bases and J gave up 0 bases; unmatched junction bases: 12. Per the germline V gene, CDR1 is SEHNR and CDR2 is FQNEAQ (reference sequence).

The rearrangement links TRBV6-1 to TRBJ1-6; D may be TRBD1 (5 bases). Trimming removed 2 bases from V and 0 bases from J, with 14 bases in between. Germline V gene lookup returns CDR1 MNHNS and CDR2 SASEGT. The length of the CDR3 is 18 residues. The CDR3 DNA follows: TGTGCCAGCAGTGAATTTCCGCCAGGGCTCTCCTATAATTCACCCCTCCACTTT. This sequence encodes CASSEFPPGLSYNSPLHF.

V is TRBV7-6 and J is TRBJ2-7, with TRBD2 matching 8 bases. This CDR3 has 14 amino acids. V was pared by 5 bases and J by 9 bases, with 12 bases of the junction left unmatched. CDR1 is SGHVS and CDR2 is FNYEAQ in the germline V gene. CDR3 residues: CASSRLASGLVQYF. CDR3 DNA sequence: TGTGCCAGCAGCCGGTTGGCTAGCGGGCTTGTGCAGTACTTC. The full variable domain, its missing parts supplied by reference TRBV7-6 and TRBJ2-7, is GAGVSQSPRYKVTKRGQDVALRCDPISGHVSLYWYRQALGQGPEFLTYFNYEAQQDKSGLPNDRFSAERPEGSISTLTIQRTEQRDSAMYRCASSRLASGLVQYFGPGTRLTVT.

The rearrangement uses TRBV5-1 and TRBJ2-1, with D hard to call. With 6 bases removed from V and 2 bases from J, the gap between germline ends came to 12 bases. The CDR3 is 14 residues long. In germline, CDR1 is SGHRS, CDR2 YFSETQ. DNA of the CDR3: TGCGCCAGCATGAAACATACGGCCTACAATGAGCAGTTCTTC. Translating gives CASMKHTAYNEQFF.

The genes are TRBV6-1 and TRBJ1-1; D remains unclear. Looked up from germline, CDR1 is MNHNS and CDR2 is SASEGT. V shed 1 base and J shed 9 bases, with 15 bases lying between them. This CDR3 contains 14 residues. CDR3 bases: TGTGCCAGCAGTGAAGGGCAGGCCCTATCCAAAGCTTTCTTT. This encodes CASSEGQALSKAFF.

The V and J genes are TRBV19 and TRBJ2-7; the match to TRBD1 covers 10 bases. V gave up 6 bases and J gave up 4 bases; unmatched junction bases: 9. Germline values: CDR1 LNHDA, CDR2 SQIVND (reference sequence). The CDR3 totals 15 residues. Here the CDR3 DNA reads TGTGCCAGTAGACCCGGGACAGGGGTGGTGTACGAGCAGTACTTC. This translates into CASRPGTGVVYEQYF.

The chain recombines TRBV27 with TRBJ2-1; TRBD2 agrees at 10 bases. Per the germline V gene, CDR1 is MNHEY and CDR2 is SMNVEV (reference sequence). With 5 bases clipped from V and 4 bases from J, the junction kept 11 bases outside the gene matches. This CDR3 has 17 amino acids. The CDR3 DNA reads as TGTGCCAGCAGTCCACAAGGAAGCGGGAGGGCGTACAATGAGCAGTTCTTC. This gives the protein CASSPQGSGRAYNEQFF.

V gene TRBV27 combines with J gene TRBJ1-1, with 8 bases fitting TRBD1. Germline assignment: CDR1 MNHEY and CDR2 SMNVEV (reference sequence). CDR3 size: 15 residues. Germline trimming cut 6 bases from V and 3 bases from J; bases unmatched to any gene: 9. The CDR3 is CASRRTGMLDTEAFF. The DNA for the CDR3 is TGTGCCAGCAGGAGGACAGGGATGCTGGACACTGAAGCTTTCTTT.

The CDR3 loop reads CASSAYIGSGNTIYF. The CDR3 nucleotides are TGCGCCAGCAGCGCCTACATCGGCTCTGGAAACACCATATATTTT. This sequence joins TRBV5-1 and TRBJ1-3; D ambiguous. Trimming took 4 bases from V and 0 from J, leaving 11 bases between them. The CDR3 sequence is 15 residues long. Looked up from germline, CDR1 is SGHRS and CDR2 is YFSETQ.

The DNA of the CDR3 is TGTGCCAGCAGTTACTTATCGGGGATCTACAATGAGCAGTTCTTC. Protein product: CASSYLSGIYNEQFF. This chain connects TRBV6-5 to TRBJ2-1, with a weak D call TRBD2 (5 bases). With 1 base removed from V and 3 bases from J, the gap between germline ends came to 10 bases. This CDR3 region has 15 residues. Germline CDR1 and CDR2: MNHEY and SVGAGI.

The chain joins TRBV7-2 to TRBJ2-6; D call uncertain. V was shortened by 3 bases and J by 0 bases, with 3 bases between the two germline ends. The CDR3 is 14 residues long. The germline gives CDR1 SGHTA, CDR2 FQGNSA. In nucleotides, the CDR3 is TGTGCCAGCAGCTTTGGCTCTGGGGCCAACGTCCTGACTTTC. This encodes CASSFGSGANVLTF.

V gene TRBV2 combines with J gene TRBJ2-3; D tentatively reads TRBD1 or TRBD2 (6 bases each). From germline, CDR1 is SNHLY and CDR2 FYNNEI. Trimming took 7 bases from V and 5 from J, leaving 13 bases between them. This CDR3 is built from 13 residues. CDR3 DNA: TGTGCCAGCAAGGGGGGCCGGGGAGATACGCAGTATTTT. Amino acids: CASKGGRGDTQYF. Drawing the rest from reference TRBV2 and TRBJ2-3, the complete variable domain is EPEVTQTPSHQVTQMGQEVILRCVPISNHLYFYWYRQILGQKVEFLVSFYNNEISEKSEIFDDQFSVERPDGSNFTLKIRSTKLEDSAMYFCASKGGRGDTQYFGPGTRLTVL.

Only one count was recorded for this clone. V is TRBV18 and J is TRBJ2-5; 7 bases line up with TRBD1. V shed 2 bases, J shed 2 bases, and the junction held 5 bases outside the gene matches. The CDR3 loop spans 15 amino acids. In germline, CDR1 is KGHSH, CDR2 LQKENI. The CDR3 spells CASSPDGTAQETQYF. CDR3 DNA: TGTGCCAGCTCACCAGACGGGACAGCTCAAGAGACCCAGTACTTC.

The genes are TRBV23-1 and TRBJ1-2; D is unclear. TRBV23-1 is marked as an open reading frame, function uncertain. The CDR3 consists of 16 residues. Trimming left V 0 bases short and J 2 bases short, with 13 bases between. CDR3 sequence reads: CASSQSVRTLNYGYTF. In DNA form, the CDR3 reads TGCGCCAGCAGTCAATCGGTTAGGACCCTAAACTATGGCTACACCTTC.

This sequence joins TRBV7-8 and TRBJ2-7; D is possibly TRBD2 (5 bases). This CDR3 comprises 14 residues. CDR1 and CDR2 (germline): SGHVS, FQNEAQ. Trimming pared 1 base from V and 0 bases from J, leaving 7 bases between. The CDR3 coding sequence is TGTGCCAGCAGCTTAGGTGCGGGCTCCTACGAGCAGTACTTC. Translating gives CASSLGAGSYEQYF. Supplemented by reference TRBV7-8 and TRBJ2-7, the full variable domain reads GAGVSQSPRYKVAKRGQDVALRCDPISGHVSLFWYQQALGQGPEFLTYFQNEAQLDKSGLPSDRFFAERPEGSVSTLKIQRTQQEDSAVYLCASSLGAGSYEQYFGPGTRLTVT.

This chain joins TRBV5-6 and TRBJ1-3, with 7 bases identical to TRBD1. The trim removed 3 bases at V and 7 bases at J, leaving 4 bases unmatched. In germline, CDR1 is SGHDT, CDR2 YYEEEE. The CDR3 consists of 13 residues. CDR3 bases: TGTGCCAGCAGCTCATACAGGGGTAACACCATATATTTT. It is translated as CASSSYRGNTIYF.

The rearrangement links TRBV19 to TRBJ1-1; possible D gene TRBD1, 5 bases. The V gene's germline CDR1 is LNHDA and CDR2 SQIVND (reference sequence). V was clipped by 3 bases and J by 1 base, with 12 bases between them. The CDR3 length is 15 residues. CDR3 region: CASSIVWGTNTEAFF. As DNA, the CDR3 is TGTGCCAGTAGTATTGTGTGGGGGACGAACACTGAAGCTTTCTTT.

The chain carries TRBV5-1 and TRBJ1-6, with 8 bases that match TRBD1. After removal of 3 bases from V and 5 bases from J, the junction contained 4 bases not matched to a gene. The CDR3 loop spans 15 amino acids. Germline loops: CDR1 SGHRS, CDR2 YFSETQ. This CDR3 reads CASSSTGGNNSPLHF. The CDR3, as DNA: TGCGCCAGCAGCTCAACAGGGGGTAATAATTCACCCCTCCACTTT.

The chain carries TRBV19 and TRBJ2-5; a weak D match, TRBD2 (5 bases). V was pared by 3 bases and J by 4 bases, with 18 bases between. The CDR3 has 16 residues. Per the germline V gene, CDR1 is LNHDA and CDR2 is SQIVND (reference sequence). The CDR3 coding sequence is TGTGCCAGTAGTATCTTCCAGATGAGGGCTGGAGAGACCCAGTACTTC. Its protein product is CASSIFQMRAGETQYF.

The rearrangement uses TRBV6-5 and TRBJ1-1; no definite D call. Germline assignment: CDR1 MNHEY and CDR2 SVGAGI. The ends were cut back, 3 bases at V and 4 bases at J, with 9 bases in the middle. This CDR3 comprises 13 residues. DNA for the CDR3: TGTGCCAGCAGTTATATAGGGAGCACTGAAGCTTTCTTT. This gives the protein CASSYIGSTEAFF.

In its sample, this clone was seen a few times. The chain uses TRBV18 and TRBJ1-1; D not resolved. CDR1 and CDR2 from the germline V gene are KGHSH and LQKENI. There are 14 residues in the CDR3. With 4 bases removed from V and 0 bases from J, the gap between germline ends came to 9 bases. The DNA of the CDR3 is TGTGCCAGCTCACTGGGGATGATGAACACTGAAGCTTTCTTT. Translation: CASSLGMMNTEAFF.

This clone came up once. V gene TRBV9 combines with J gene TRBJ2-3; D call uncertain. In germline, CDR1 is SGDLS, CDR2 YYNGEE. Trimming took 4 bases from V and 4 from J, leaving 16 bases between them. The CDR3 is 15 residues long. The DNA of the CDR3 is TGTGCCAGCAGCCCCTGGGTCCTCCTTGCAGATACGCAGTATTTT. Translation: CASSPWVLLADTQYF.

CDR3 DNA: TGCAGTGCTAGTCCTGAGGGGGAGCGAACAGATACGCAGTATTTT. Protein: CSASPEGERTDTQYF. V and J are TRBV20-1 and TRBJ2-3; a weak D match, TRBD1 (6 bases). Germline CDR1 DFQATT, CDR2 SNEGSKA (reference sequence). V gave up 3 bases and J gave up 3 bases, with 16 bases separating them. The CDR3 length is 15 residues.

This clone has just one count. The chain recombines TRBV6-4 with TRBJ1-2; 11 nucleotides align to TRBD1. The length of the CDR3 is 17 residues. V trimming: 4 bases; J trimming: 0 bases; junction bases outside the gene matches: 7. The germline V gene encodes CDR1 MRHNA and CDR2 SNTAGT. In DNA, the CDR3 is TGTGCCAGCAGTGTTACAGGACAGGGGGCTCCTAACTATGGCTACACCTTC. It yields the protein CASSVTGQGAPNYGYTF.